A selection of T cell receptor beta chains follows, all from one sample in a study of graft-versus-host responses after intestinal transplantation. Profiling relied on immunoSEQ multiplex PCR, and the TCRdb table lists in-frame clones only, not all of them. The repertoire holds some 120,000 clones, with approximately 92% as singletons. No antigens are known for them. The specimen comprised unstimulated CD4+ T cells sorted from spleen or lymph node cells, sampled before transplant. The receptor source for this set is a human donor who was the organ donor for an intestinal transplant. Each CDR3 is given with its conserved first and last residue. The order of the fields is J gene, clone size, V gene, D gene, CDR3 DNA, CDR3 protein. D genes are given only for firm matches. Clone size is given for some rows only: seen once, a few or many times, or a class if the clone is expanded.

j_gene: TRBJ1-6; abundance: .; v_gene: TRBV5-5; d_gene: .; CDR3nt: TGTGCCAGCAGCGTACGGGACGGCGATAATTCACCCCTCCACTTT; CDR3aa: CASSVRDGDNSPLHF
j_gene: TRBJ1-1; abundance: once; v_gene: TRBV6-5; d_gene: TRBD1; CDR3nt: TGTGCCAGCAGCCGACAGGGGGGAACTGAAGCTTTCTTT; CDR3aa: CASSRQGGTEAFF
j_gene: TRBJ1-6; abundance: once; v_gene: TRBV19; d_gene: .; CDR3nt: TGTGCCAGTAGTGCCGGGCTCTATTCACCCCTCCACTTT; CDR3aa: CASSAGLYSPLHF
j_gene: TRBJ2-7; abundance: once; v_gene: TRBV6-5; d_gene: TRBD1; CDR3nt: TGTGCCAGCAGTTACGCCCGGGACAGGGGCTACGAGCAGTACTTC; CDR3aa: CASSYARDRGYEQYF
j_gene: TRBJ2-1; abundance: .; v_gene: TRBV11-3; d_gene: .; CDR3nt: TGTGCCAGCAGCTTAGGGGGGCCCCCCTCCTACAATGAGCAGTTCTTC; CDR3aa: CASSLGGPPSYNEQFF
j_gene: TRBJ1-6; abundance: once; v_gene: TRBV7-9; d_gene: .; CDR3nt: TGTGCCAGCAGCTTAGGGTATAATTCACCCCTCCACTTT; CDR3aa: CASSLGYNSPLHF
j_gene: TRBJ1-1; abundance: .; v_gene: TRBV29-1; d_gene: .; CDR3nt: TGCAGCGTTTACCGAAACACTGAAGCTTTCTTT; CDR3aa: CSVYRNTEAFF
j_gene: TRBJ2-7; abundance: .; v_gene: TRBV19; d_gene: TRBD2; CDR3nt: TGTGCCAGTAGTATTTTAGCGGGGGTTGTCTACGAGCAGTACTTC; CDR3aa: CASSILAGVVYEQYF
j_gene: TRBJ1-3; abundance: .; v_gene: TRBV6-1; d_gene: .; CDR3nt: TGTGCCAGCGGTCGTGTTACCTCTGGAAACACCATATATTTT; CDR3aa: CASGRVTSGNTIYF
j_gene: TRBJ1-2; abundance: .; v_gene: TRBV6-1; d_gene: TRBD1; CDR3nt: TGTGCCAGCACAACAGGGGGTAGCTATGGCTACACCTTC; CDR3aa: CASTTGGSYGYTF
j_gene: TRBJ1-2; abundance: .; v_gene: TRBV9; d_gene: .; CDR3nt: TGTGCCAGCAGCCCTTCCGGGGGGGCTAACTATGGCTACACCTTC; CDR3aa: CASSPSGGANYGYTF
j_gene: TRBJ1-6; abundance: .; v_gene: TRBV6-6; d_gene: .; CDR3nt: TGTGCCAGCAGTTGGGGGGGTAGCTCCTATAATTCACCCCTCCACTTT; CDR3aa: CASSWGGSSYNSPLHF
j_gene: TRBJ2-7; abundance: few; v_gene: TRBV11-1; d_gene: .; CDR3nt: TGTGCCAGCAGCTCACAGGCCTACGAGCAGTACTTC; CDR3aa: CASSSQAYEQYF
j_gene: TRBJ1-1; abundance: .; v_gene: TRBV7-9; d_gene: .; CDR3nt: TGTGCCAGCAGCCCCTCGGCCAACACTGAAGCTTTCTTT; CDR3aa: CASSPSANTEAFF
j_gene: TRBJ2-1; abundance: .; v_gene: TRBV7-6; d_gene: TRBD1; CDR3nt: TGTGCCAGCAGCTCCACAGGGGACCAGTTCTTC; CDR3aa: CASSSTGDQFF
j_gene: TRBJ2-1; abundance: .; v_gene: TRBV28; d_gene: TRBD2; CDR3nt: TGTGCCAGCAGTCACATGGTCCCAGCGGGAGGAAACAATGAGCAGTTCTTC; CDR3aa: CASSHMVPAGGNNEQFF
j_gene: TRBJ2-1; abundance: .; v_gene: TRBV11-2; d_gene: TRBD2; CDR3nt: TGTGCCAGCAGCGTAGGACTGGCGGGAGGGAACACTGAGCAGTTCTTC; CDR3aa: CASSVGLAGGNTEQFF
j_gene: TRBJ2-1; abundance: .; v_gene: TRBV5-1; d_gene: TRBD1; CDR3nt: TGCGCCAGCAGCTCCATACCCAGGGGGTCCTACAATGAGCAGTTCTTC; CDR3aa: CASSSIPRGSYNEQFF
j_gene: TRBJ1-5; abundance: once; v_gene: TRBV28; d_gene: .; CDR3nt: TGTGCCAGCAGTTTGGGCAGTCTTTATAGCAATCAGCCCCAGCATTTT; CDR3aa: CASSLGSLYSNQPQHF
j_gene: TRBJ2-1; abundance: .; v_gene: TRBV10-3; d_gene: TRBD2; CDR3nt: TGTGCCATCAGTGAAAGGACTAGCGGGTATGCCTACAATGAGCAGTTCTTC; CDR3aa: CAISERTSGYAYNEQFF
j_gene: TRBJ1-5; abundance: .; v_gene: TRBV30; d_gene: TRBD1; CDR3nt: TGTGCCTGGAGGGCAGAATTCCGGGACAGTGACTATCAGCCCCAGCATTTT; CDR3aa: CAWRAEFRDSDYQPQHF
j_gene: TRBJ1-3; abundance: .; v_gene: TRBV4-2; d_gene: .; CDR3nt: TGTGCCAGCAGCCAGGGGGGCTCAAACACCATATATTTT; CDR3aa: CASSQGGSNTIYF
j_gene: TRBJ2-1; abundance: .; v_gene: TRBV6-1; d_gene: .; CDR3nt: TGTGCCAGCAGTGAAGCTGGCTGGGACAATGAGCAGTTCTTC; CDR3aa: CASSEAGWDNEQFF
j_gene: TRBJ1-1; abundance: .; v_gene: TRBV19; d_gene: .; CDR3nt: TGTGCCAGCCGCGGGGAGTCCATGAACACTGAAGCTTTCTTT; CDR3aa: CASRGESMNTEAFF
j_gene: TRBJ2-1; abundance: .; v_gene: TRBV10-3; d_gene: TRBD2; CDR3nt: TGTGCCATCAGTGAGTCTAGCGGGAGAGATGAGCAGTTCTTC; CDR3aa: CAISESSGRDEQFF
j_gene: TRBJ2-2; abundance: .; v_gene: TRBV7-9; d_gene: .; CDR3nt: TGTGCCAGCAGCTTAAGTCCGAGAACCGGGGAGCTGTTTTTT; CDR3aa: CASSLSPRTGELFF
j_gene: TRBJ2-5; abundance: .; v_gene: TRBV9; d_gene: TRBD1; CDR3nt: TGTGCCAGCAGCACCCGGACCGGACAGGGCCAAGAGACCCAGTACTTC; CDR3aa: CASSTRTGQGQETQYF
j_gene: TRBJ1-5; abundance: .; v_gene: TRBV28; d_gene: .; CDR3nt: TGTGCCAGCAGGTCAGGGAGGTTCAATCAGCCCCAGCATTTT; CDR3aa: CASRSGRFNQPQHF
j_gene: TRBJ2-3; abundance: .; v_gene: TRBV6-1; d_gene: .; CDR3nt: TGTGCCAGCAGTGAACTACGGGGGAGAGGGTATTTT; CDR3aa: CASSELRGRGYF
j_gene: TRBJ2-3; abundance: .; v_gene: TRBV7-2; d_gene: .; CDR3nt: TGTGCCAGCAGCTTAGGGTCGACAGATACGCAGTATTTT; CDR3aa: CASSLGSTDTQYF
j_gene: TRBJ2-5; abundance: .; v_gene: TRBV6-1; d_gene: .; CDR3nt: TGTGCCAGCAGTGAAGGGTTGCGGATCCAAGAGACCCAGTACTTC; CDR3aa: CASSEGLRIQETQYF